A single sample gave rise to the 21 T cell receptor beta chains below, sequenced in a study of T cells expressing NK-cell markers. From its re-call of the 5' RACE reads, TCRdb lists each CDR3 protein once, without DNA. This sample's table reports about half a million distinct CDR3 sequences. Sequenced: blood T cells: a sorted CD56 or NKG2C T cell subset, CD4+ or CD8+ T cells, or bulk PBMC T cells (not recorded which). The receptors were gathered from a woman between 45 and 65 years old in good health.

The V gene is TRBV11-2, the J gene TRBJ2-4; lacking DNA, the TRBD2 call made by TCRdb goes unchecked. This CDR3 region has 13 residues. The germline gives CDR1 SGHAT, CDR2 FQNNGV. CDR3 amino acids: CASSREVLYIQYF.

The CDR3 sequence: CSGLGSTDTQYF. The gene calls are TRBV20-1 and TRBJ2-3; TCRdb indicates TRBD2, and absent DNA this call remains unverified. CDR1 and CDR2 from the germline V gene are DFQATT and SNEGSKA (reference sequence). The CDR3 is 12 amino acids.

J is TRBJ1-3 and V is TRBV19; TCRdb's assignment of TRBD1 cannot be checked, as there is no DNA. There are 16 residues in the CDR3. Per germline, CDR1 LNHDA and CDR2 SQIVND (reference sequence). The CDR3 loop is CASKGTVTGSGNTIYF.

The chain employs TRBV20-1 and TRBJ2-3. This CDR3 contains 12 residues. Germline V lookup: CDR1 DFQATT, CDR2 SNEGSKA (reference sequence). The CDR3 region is CSARGGPDTQYF.

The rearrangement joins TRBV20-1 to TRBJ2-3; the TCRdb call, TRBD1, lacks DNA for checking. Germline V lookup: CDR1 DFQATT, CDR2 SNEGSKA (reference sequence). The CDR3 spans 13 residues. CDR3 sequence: CSARARGTDTQYF.

The CDR3 sequence is CASSSGVLAGHIHEQFF. V gene TRBV7-2 combines with J gene TRBJ2-1; TCRdb outputs TRBD2, but without DNA this stays unchecked. The germline V gene has CDR1 SGHTA and CDR2 FQGNSA. The CDR3 has 17 amino acids.

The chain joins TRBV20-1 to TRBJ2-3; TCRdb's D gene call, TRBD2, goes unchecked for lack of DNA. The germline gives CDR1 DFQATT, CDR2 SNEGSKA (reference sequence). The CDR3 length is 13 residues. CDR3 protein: CSVGTSSVDTQYF.

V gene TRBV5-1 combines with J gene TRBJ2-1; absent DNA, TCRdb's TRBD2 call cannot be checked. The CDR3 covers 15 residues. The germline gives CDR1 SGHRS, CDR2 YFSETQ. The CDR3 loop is CASSLALAGGYEQFF.

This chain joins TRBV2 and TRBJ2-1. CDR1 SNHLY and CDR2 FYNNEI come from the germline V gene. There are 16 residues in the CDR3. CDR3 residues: CASSSAKGFSYNEQFF. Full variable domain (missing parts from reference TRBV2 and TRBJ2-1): EPEVTQTPSHQVTQMGQEVILRCVPISNHLYFYWYRQILGQKVEFLVSFYNNEISEKSEIFDDQFSVERPDGSNFTLKIRSTKLEDSAMYFCASSSAKGFSYNEQFFGPGTRLTVL.

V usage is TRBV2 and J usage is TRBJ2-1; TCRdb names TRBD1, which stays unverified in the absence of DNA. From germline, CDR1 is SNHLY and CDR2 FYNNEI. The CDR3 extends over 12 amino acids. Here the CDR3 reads CASNRANNEQFF. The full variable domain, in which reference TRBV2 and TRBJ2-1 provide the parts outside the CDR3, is EPEVTQTPSHQVTQMGQEVILRCVPISNHLYFYWYRQILGQKVEFLVSFYNNEISEKSEIFDDQFSVERPDGSNFTLKIRSTKLEDSAMYFCASNRANNEQFFGPGTRLTVL.

This CDR3 reads CASRGGGSGNTIYF. The chain couples TRBV6-6 to TRBJ1-3; TCRdb's D call, TRBD1, is unchecked because there is no DNA. There are 14 residues in the CDR3. Germline V gives CDR1 MNHNY, CDR2 SVGAGI (reference sequence).

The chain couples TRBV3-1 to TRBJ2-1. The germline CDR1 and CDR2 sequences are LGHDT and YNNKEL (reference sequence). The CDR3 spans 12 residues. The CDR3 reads CASSQAATQQFF.

The CDR3: CSAPAGGVNEQFF. V and J are TRBV20-1 and TRBJ2-1; checking the TCRdb D call of TRBD2 is not possible without DNA. This CDR3 comprises 13 residues. The germline CDR1 and CDR2 sequences are DFQATT and SNEGSKA (reference sequence).

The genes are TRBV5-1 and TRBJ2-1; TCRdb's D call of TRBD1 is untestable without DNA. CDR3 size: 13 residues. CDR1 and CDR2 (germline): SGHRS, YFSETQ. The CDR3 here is CASSSEGANEQFF.

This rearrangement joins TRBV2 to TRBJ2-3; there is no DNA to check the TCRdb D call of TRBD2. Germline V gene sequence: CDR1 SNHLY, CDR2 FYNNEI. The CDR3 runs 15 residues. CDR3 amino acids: CASSEGGIGTDTQYF.

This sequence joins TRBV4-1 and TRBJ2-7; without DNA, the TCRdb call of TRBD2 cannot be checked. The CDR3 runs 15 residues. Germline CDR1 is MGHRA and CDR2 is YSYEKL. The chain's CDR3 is CASSLAGTRRYEQYF.

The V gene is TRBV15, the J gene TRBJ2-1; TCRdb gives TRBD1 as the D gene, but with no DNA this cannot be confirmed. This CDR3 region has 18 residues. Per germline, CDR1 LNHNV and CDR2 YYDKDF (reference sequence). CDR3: CATSRDFGDRGYYNEQFF. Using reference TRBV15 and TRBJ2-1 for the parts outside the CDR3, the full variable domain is DAMVIQNPRYQVTQFGKPVTLSCSQTLNHNVMYWYQQKSSQAPKLLFHYYDKDFNNEADTPDNFQSRRPNTSFCFLDIRSPGLGDTAMYLCATSRDFGDRGYYNEQFFGPGTRLTVL.

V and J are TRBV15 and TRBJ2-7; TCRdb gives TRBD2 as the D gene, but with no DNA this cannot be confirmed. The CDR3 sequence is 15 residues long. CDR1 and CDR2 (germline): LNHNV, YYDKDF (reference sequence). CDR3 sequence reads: CATSPLAGPTYEQYF. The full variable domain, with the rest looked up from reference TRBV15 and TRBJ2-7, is DAMVIQNPRYQVTQFGKPVTLSCSQTLNHNVMYWYQQKSSQAPKLLFHYYDKDFNNEADTPDNFQSRRPNTSFCFLDIRSPGLGDTAMYLCATSPLAGPTYEQYFGPGTRLTVT.

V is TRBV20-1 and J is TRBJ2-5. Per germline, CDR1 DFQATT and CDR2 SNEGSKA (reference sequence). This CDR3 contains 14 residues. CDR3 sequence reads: CSARDSFTRGTQYF.

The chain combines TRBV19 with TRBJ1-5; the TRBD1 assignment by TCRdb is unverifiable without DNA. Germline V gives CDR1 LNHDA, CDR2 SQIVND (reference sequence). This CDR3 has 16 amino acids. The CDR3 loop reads CASNTRDRGSNQPQHF. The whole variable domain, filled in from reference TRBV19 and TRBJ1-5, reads DGGITQSPKYLFRKEGQNVTLSCEQNLNHDAMYWYRQDPGQGLRLIYYSQIVNDFQKGDIAEGYSVSREKKESFPLTVTSAQKNPTAFYLCASNTRDRGSNQPQHFGDGTRLSIL.

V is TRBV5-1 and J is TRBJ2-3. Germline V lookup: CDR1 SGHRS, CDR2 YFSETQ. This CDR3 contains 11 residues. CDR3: CASSEVDTQYF.